Included here is one T cell receptor (beta chain) sequence, with context. Its antigen is undetermined. This may be a read error, as it is one base from a much larger clone. Co-extracting RNA and DNA was done with roughly 17-34 mg of unsorted bulk tissue as input. Deletions cut 4 bases from V and 6 bases from J, with 14 bases between. CDR3 size: 13 residues. CDR1 and CDR2 (germline): SGHRS, YFSETQ. These data originate in a study of tumor-infiltrating lymphocytes in primary liver carcinoma. Study-level background: Tumor lesions were T1-T3 N0M0 and spanned about 4.2 to 11 cm.

Starting from 500 ng of total RNA, TCR beta cDNA was produced with a primer in the constant region. Three nested multiplex PCR rounds, a slightly modified ARM-PCR, produced the libraries for TCR beta. PCR rounds one and two used TRBV1-TRBV30 forward primers with a C-beta reverse primer for around 9 cycles each. MiXCR, run by TCRdb on the multiplex PCR reads, gives a single entry per CDR3 protein. The profile shows roughly 120,000 distinct CDR3 sequences, less than 75% of them singletons. General study results and limits: Tumor specimens were characterized by a significantly higher top-250-clone fraction than blood (p = 0.039). For tumor-adjacent and tumor-blood pairs, overlap was less than that seen for tumor region pairs.

The V gene is TRBV5-1, the J gene TRBJ2-7; D is perhaps TRBD2 (5 bases). The receptor's source is a woman in her sixties with primary liver carcinoma and hepatitis B virus infection. Source material: tumor-adjacent normal liver tissue. DNA for the CDR3: TGCGCCAGCAGCGAGGACGGGATCTGCGAGCAGTACTTC. Amino acid sequence: CASSEDGICEQYF.